The rows below give T cell receptor beta chains drawn from one sample of a study of T cells expressing NK-cell markers. TCRdb re-analyzed the 5' RACE reads; it lists each CDR3 protein once, without DNA. Recorded for this sample: approximately 420,000 distinct CDR3 sequences. Source material: blood T cells: a sorted CD56 or NKG2C T cell subset, CD4+ or CD8+ T cells, or bulk PBMC T cells (not recorded which). The receptor source for this set is a woman aged 45-59 years in good health. CDR3s include the opening cysteine and the closing phenylalanine or tryptophan.

cdr3_aa: CASSEQTRGKNSPLHF
j_call: TRBJ1-6
v_call: TRBV6-1

cdr3_aa: CASSRDRWGQETQYF
j_call: TRBJ2-5
v_call: TRBV11-3

cdr3_aa: CSARTSGRAENGELFF
j_call: TRBJ2-2
v_call: TRBV20-1

cdr3_aa: CASSAPRGGEQFF
j_call: TRBJ2-1
v_call: TRBV2

cdr3_aa: CASSHPSQTYEQYF
j_call: TRBJ2-7
v_call: TRBV4-1

cdr3_aa: CASSYRGHPGETQYF
j_call: TRBJ2-5
v_call: TRBV6-2/TRBV6-3

cdr3_aa: CSARSGRADTQYF
j_call: TRBJ2-3
v_call: TRBV29-1

cdr3_aa: CASSVGLAGGPETQYF
j_call: TRBJ2-5
v_call: TRBV5-1

cdr3_aa: CASSLVQALYNEQFF
j_call: TRBJ2-1
v_call: TRBV7-2

cdr3_aa: CASRGGGTNWSKGNEQFF
j_call: TRBJ2-1
v_call: TRBV28

cdr3_aa: CASSSPTDTGNTIYF
j_call: TRBJ1-3
v_call: TRBV7-6

cdr3_aa: CSVGMVSAYNEQFF
j_call: TRBJ2-1
v_call: TRBV29-1

cdr3_aa: CASSQEVGGLYNEQFF
j_call: TRBJ2-1
v_call: TRBV4-2

cdr3_aa: CASSPLGTQGAAGELFF
j_call: TRBJ2-2
v_call: TRBV5-1

cdr3_aa: CSVESGIQETQYF
j_call: TRBJ2-5
v_call: TRBV29-1

cdr3_aa: CASSFRDNPNQPQHF
j_call: TRBJ1-5
v_call: TRBV12-3/TRBV12-4

cdr3_aa: CALGTSQYNEQFF
j_call: TRBJ2-1
v_call: TRBV30

cdr3_aa: CASSLMHPDTQYF
j_call: TRBJ2-3
v_call: TRBV28

cdr3_aa: CATTPTGGTEAFF
j_call: TRBJ1-1
v_call: TRBV24-1

cdr3_aa: CASSQGRGLLYEQYF
j_call: TRBJ2-7
v_call: TRBV4-1

cdr3_aa: CATSDSIEQFF
j_call: TRBJ2-1
v_call: TRBV24-1

cdr3_aa: CASTEGGIETQYF
j_call: TRBJ2-5
v_call: TRBV5-1

cdr3_aa: CASSVWGENTEAFF
j_call: TRBJ1-1
v_call: TRBV6-1

cdr3_aa: CASSFLSGRTGELFF
j_call: TRBJ2-2
v_call: TRBV5-1

cdr3_aa: CASSLTRGGQFF
j_call: TRBJ2-1
v_call: TRBV12-3/TRBV12-4

cdr3_aa: CSLVAGVNNEQFF
j_call: TRBJ2-1
v_call: TRBV20-1

cdr3_aa: CASSFRNYGYTF
j_call: TRBJ1-2
v_call: TRBV6-6

cdr3_aa: CASSPSGITRDTQYF
j_call: TRBJ2-3
v_call: TRBV18

cdr3_aa: CASSKRDNFRDEQYF
j_call: TRBJ2-7
v_call: TRBV19

cdr3_aa: CSARDWRESPNIQYF
j_call: TRBJ2-4
v_call: TRBV20-1

cdr3_aa: CASSQEGPARTDTQYF
j_call: TRBJ2-3
v_call: TRBV4-2

cdr3_aa: CSVKKTSGTHGGTGELFF
j_call: TRBJ2-2
v_call: TRBV29-1

cdr3_aa: CASSLAGAGGMDEQFF
j_call: TRBJ2-1
v_call: TRBV5-1

cdr3_aa: CASSTGPTNYNEQFF
j_call: TRBJ2-1
v_call: TRBV19

cdr3_aa: CASSLFEGSTGELFF
j_call: TRBJ2-2
v_call: TRBV5-1

cdr3_aa: CASSQAATSRQYF
j_call: TRBJ2-7
v_call: TRBV3-1

cdr3_aa: CASSQYRENEQFF
j_call: TRBJ2-1
v_call: TRBV3-1

cdr3_aa: CASSQREVNEQFF
j_call: TRBJ2-1
v_call: TRBV7-9

cdr3_aa: CASSQGARETQYF
j_call: TRBJ2-5
v_call: TRBV25-1

cdr3_aa: CASSQNIGSFSYNEQFF
j_call: TRBJ2-1
v_call: TRBV4-1

cdr3_aa: CSARTVSYEQYF
j_call: TRBJ2-7
v_call: TRBV29-1

cdr3_aa: CASSYGLGGVTEAFF
j_call: TRBJ1-1
v_call: TRBV6-5

cdr3_aa: CASRLAGGPDTQYF
j_call: TRBJ2-3
v_call: TRBV6-2/TRBV6-3

cdr3_aa: CSARGGVLSGELFF
j_call: TRBJ2-2
v_call: TRBV20-1

cdr3_aa: CASSLGGSRTNTGELFF
j_call: TRBJ2-2
v_call: TRBV5-1

cdr3_aa: CSARGGEVALSYNEQFF
j_call: TRBJ2-1
v_call: TRBV20-1

cdr3_aa: CSVEEFTGQTNTEAFF
j_call: TRBJ1-1
v_call: TRBV29-1

cdr3_aa: CASSFGDERYEQYF
j_call: TRBJ2-7
v_call: TRBV5-1

cdr3_aa: CSAIGGRDNEQFF
j_call: TRBJ2-1
v_call: TRBV20-1

cdr3_aa: CASSEARGPGNTIYF
j_call: TRBJ1-3
v_call: TRBV6-1

cdr3_aa: CASTTGIVNEQFF
j_call: TRBJ2-1
v_call: TRBV12-3/TRBV12-4

cdr3_aa: CASSWRSSNTGELFF
j_call: TRBJ2-2
v_call: TRBV6-5

cdr3_aa: CASSLLGGRGPTEQFF
j_call: TRBJ2-1
v_call: TRBV4-1

cdr3_aa: CASSSSLYEQYF
j_call: TRBJ2-7
v_call: TRBV5-1

cdr3_aa: CASSERDRQNEQFF
j_call: TRBJ2-1
v_call: TRBV6-1